This T cell receptor (beta chain) was observed in a study of T cell repertoires in cytomegalovirus infection. Study details: Through public TCR beta signatures, both CMV infection and matching HLA type were indicated. General study findings and limits: The study found HLA-C-restricted CMV-specific TCR beta clonotypes dominating the ex vivo response. CMV carriers having the relevant HLA were flagged by cumulative public TCR beta family frequency.

In regard to this clonotype: Its antigen remains unknown.

TCRdb reprocessed the reads via MiXCR and lists one record per CDR3 protein. Of more than 200,000 distinct CDR3 sequences listed, roughly 9% are singletons. Germline V lookup: CDR1 DFQATT, CDR2 SNEGSKA (reference sequence). V lost 3 bases, J lost 9 bases, and 2 bases stayed unmatched. The CDR3 loop spans 11 amino acids. The receptor was derived from a human donor in good health (CMV status not recorded). Some clones in this sample may be carry-over from other donors' samples. Sequencing input: PBMCs. The V and J genes are TRBV20-1 and TRBJ2-1; 7 nucleotides line up with TRBD2. CDR3 sequence reads: CSASSSGEQFF. The DNA for the CDR3 is TGCAGTGCTAGCTCTAGCGGTGAGCAGTTCTTC.